Listed here are 32 T cell receptor beta chains from one sample, sequenced in a study of shared clonotypes between healthy human individuals. Repertoires were generated with immunoSEQ multiplex PCR, while TCRdb's copy carries only in-frame clones and drops some. The sample includes about 2.4 million clones, around 90% of them seen just once. The sequenced sample was naive CD4+ T cells sorted from blood. Specified subset: CD45RA+ positively selected. The receptors were sampled from a man between 18 and 29 years old in good health.

The CDR3 sequence is CAISAMSTGPSGANVLTF. CDR3 sequence (DNA): TGTGCCATCAGTGCCATGTCCACAGGCCCCTCTGGGGCCAACGTCCTGACTTTC. V is TRBV10-3 and J is TRBJ2-6; D is possibly TRBD1 (5 bases). Germline-derived CDR1 and CDR2 are ENHRY and SYGVKD. This CDR3 is 18 amino acids long. The germline V and J ends were trimmed by 4 bases and 0 bases, with 16 bases remaining between them.

To note about this clone: Additional DNA sequences in this sample encode the identical CDR3. The chain carries TRBV5-1 and TRBJ2-3, with 9 nucleotides matching TRBD1. This CDR3 has 15 amino acids. Germline V lookup: CDR1 SGHRS, CDR2 YFSETQ. V was pared by 4 bases and J by 3 bases, with 6 bases of the junction left unmatched. CDR3 coding DNA: TGCGCCAGCAGCCTGGAGGGACAGGGAACAGATACGCAGTATTTT. Its translation: CASSLEGQGTDTQYF.

The chain recombines TRBV7-9 with TRBJ2-5; 7 bases match TRBD1. The length of the CDR3 is 15 residues. After removal of 8 bases from V and 2 bases from J, the junction contained 11 bases not matched to a gene. CDR1 and CDR2 (germline): SEHNR, FQNEAQ (reference sequence). CDR3 sequence (DNA): TGTGCCAGCTCCCCAGGGGGATGGTTACAAGAGACCCAGTACTTC. As protein: CASSPGGWLQETQYF.

The chain recombines TRBV6-5 with TRBJ2-1, with 10 bases identical to TRBD2. Trimming removed 8 bases from V and 4 bases from J; junction bases left unmatched: 5. Germline loops: CDR1 MNHEY, CDR2 SVGAGI. CDR3 size: 14 residues. In nucleotides, the CDR3 is TGTGCCAGCGGGCCTAGCGGGGGTTACAATGAGCAGTTCTTC. As protein: CASGPSGGYNEQFF.

The chain joins TRBV11-3 to TRBJ2-1, with TRBD2 matching 8 bases. From germline, CDR1 is SGHNT and CDR2 YENEEA. V trimming: 4 bases; J trimming: 7 bases; junction bases outside the gene matches: 21. The CDR3 contains 19 residues. CDR3 bases: TGTGCCAGCAGCTCCGTTCCGGACAGAAAAGGCGGGAGGCCTAATGAGCAGTTCTTC. Protein sequence: CASSSVPDRKGGRPNEQFF.

The chain employs TRBV27 and TRBJ2-1; 9 bases are a match to TRBD1. This CDR3 has 15 residues. V shed 6 bases and J 6 bases; nucleotides not matched to a gene: 9. Looked up from germline, CDR1 is MNHEY and CDR2 is SMNVEV (reference sequence). CDR3 DNA: TGTGCCAGCAGCTCCGGACAGGGGTTTTTCAATGAGCAGTTCTTC. It yields the protein CASSSGQGFFNEQFF.

The genes are TRBV27 and TRBJ2-2; 13 nucleotides match TRBD2. V was pared by 3 bases and J by 6 bases, with 13 bases of the junction left unmatched. The CDR3 totals 19 residues. Germline V gene lookup returns CDR1 MNHEY and CDR2 SMNVEV (reference sequence). CDR3 region: CASSLFVGTSGNLAGELFF. The DNA for the CDR3 is TGTGCCAGCAGTTTGTTTGTAGGGACTAGCGGGAACTTGGCCGGGGAGCTGTTTTTT.

The chain is built from TRBV30 and TRBJ2-7; either TRBD1 or TRBD2 may fit D (6 bases each). CDR1 is GTSNPN and CDR2 is SVGIG in the germline V gene (reference sequence). The CDR3 totals 13 residues. Trimming pared 3 bases from V and 5 bases from J, leaving 14 bases between. CDR3 nucleotide sequence: TGTGCCTGGAGCGGGGGCGCTGGAAACGAGCAGTACTTC. Amino acid sequence: CAWSGGAGNEQYF.

This CDR3 reads CASSQSSTIADTQYF. The CDR3 DNA follows: TGTGCCAGCAGCCAATCCTCTACTATAGCGGATACGCAGTATTTT. The chain has TRBV11-2 and TRBJ2-3; D may be TRBD2 (5 bases). Germline lookup yields CDR1 SGHAT and CDR2 FQNNGV. Trimming stripped 5 bases from V and 6 bases from J, with 18 bases between. There are 15 residues in the CDR3.

The chain links TRBV14 to TRBJ1-2; TRBD1 aligns across 8 bases. V gave up 4 bases and J gave up 6 bases; unmatched junction bases: 7. The CDR3 contains 14 residues. The V gene's germline CDR1 is SGHDN and CDR2 FVKESK. In nucleotides, the CDR3 is TGTGCCAGCAGCCCCTTCCAGGGGGCTAATGGCTACACCTTC. Protein product: CASSPFQGANGYTF.

To note about this clone: In the same sample, other DNA sequences code for this CDR3. The rearrangement links TRBV5-1 to TRBJ1-3; D remains unclear. Per germline, CDR1 SGHRS and CDR2 YFSETQ. The CDR3 is 14 residues long. V shed 0 bases and J shed 4 bases, with 8 bases lying between them. The CDR3: CASSLEGSGNTIYF. CDR3 in DNA: TGCGCCAGCAGCTTGGAAGGGTCCGGAAACACCATATATTTT.

V is TRBV7-9 and J is TRBJ1-1; 9 bases are a match to TRBD1. Germline V gene data show CDR1 as SEHNR and CDR2 as FQNEAQ (reference sequence). This CDR3 spans 17 amino acids. The trim removed 5 bases at V and 1 base at J, leaving 11 bases unmatched. CDR3 residues: CASSRRDRVGGNTEAFF. The CDR3 coding sequence is TGTGCCAGCAGCCGCCGGGACAGGGTAGGCGGGAACACTGAAGCTTTCTTT.

This clone occurred once. This chain connects TRBV27 to TRBJ2-5; 7 bases agree with TRBD2. Losses at the gene ends were 5 bases for V and 7 bases for J; bases not matched to a gene: 7. From germline, CDR1 is MNHEY and CDR2 SMNVEV (reference sequence). The CDR3 is made up of 13 amino acids. The CDR3 here is CASSPERGGTQYF. The CDR3, as DNA: TGTGCCAGCAGTCCCGAGCGGGGAGGGACCCAGTACTTC.

CDR3 in DNA: TGTGCCAGCAGCCCGCGACACTTTGGACAGAAACTCTACGAGCAGTACTTC. This translates into CASSPRHFGQKLYEQYF. The chain carries TRBV5-6 and TRBJ2-7; D possibly corresponds to TRBD1 (6 bases). Germline V CDR1 and CDR2: SGHDT, YYEEEE. The length of the CDR3 is 17 residues. The V end lost 4 bases, the J end lost 3 bases, and 23 bases lay between the germline ends.

The chain carries TRBV6-1 and TRBJ2-5; the D is unclear. The CDR3 totals 15 residues. Germline loops: CDR1 MNHNS, CDR2 SASEGT. Trimming removed 0 bases from V and 0 bases from J, with 8 bases in between. The CDR3 nucleotides read TGTGCCAGCAGTGAAGCAATAACTTACCAAGAGACCCAGTACTTC. It yields the protein CASSEAITYQETQYF.

V is TRBV11-2 and J is TRBJ2-1; 12 positions match TRBD1. CDR3 length: 14 amino acids. V lost 8 bases to trimming and J lost 10 bases; unmatched junction nucleotides: 9. Germline V lookup: CDR1 SGHAT, CDR2 FQNNGV. The CDR3 spells CASGRDRGPGEQFF. As DNA, the CDR3 is TGTGCCAGCGGCCGGGACAGGGGGCCGGGGGAGCAGTTCTTC. Supplemented by reference TRBV11-2 and TRBJ2-1, the full variable domain reads EAGVAQSPRYKIIEKRQSVAFWCNPISGHATLYWYQQILGQGPKLLIQFQNNGVVDDSQLPKDRFSAERLKGVDSTLKIQPAKLEDSAVYLCASGRDRGPGEQFFGPGTRLTVL.

This clone was detected once. The chain combines TRBV5-1 with TRBJ2-3; 8 nucleotides line up with TRBD1. V lost 0 bases and J lost 4; bases outside the gene matches: 4. Germline assignment: CDR1 SGHRS and CDR2 YFSETQ. This CDR3 spans 15 amino acids. The CDR3: CASSLEAGGPDTQYF. CDR3 nucleotides: TGCGCCAGCAGCTTGGAAGCAGGGGGCCCAGATACGCAGTATTTT.

This chain uses TRBV5-6 with TRBJ2-3; D is undetermined. The CDR3 loop spans 16 amino acids. Germline values: CDR1 SGHDT, CDR2 YYEEEE. Trimming removed 2 bases from V and 0 bases from J, with 13 bases in between. The CDR3 reads CASSFLRRSSTDTQYF. CDR3 in DNA: TGTGCCAGCAGCTTTTTAAGGCGCTCTAGCACAGATACGCAGTATTTT.

The rearrangement uses TRBV2 and TRBJ1-1; no reliable D call. The CDR3 runs 14 residues. V was shortened by 6 bases and J by 1 base, with 12 bases between the two germline ends. Germline V gene lookup returns CDR1 SNHLY and CDR2 FYNNEI. Here the CDR3 reads CASRNGLTNTEAFF. Written as DNA, the CDR3 is TGTGCCAGCAGAAACGGACTGACGAACACTGAAGCTTTCTTT.

Regarding this clone: Other nucleotide sequences in the sample specify the same CDR3. The chain combines TRBV5-6 with TRBJ2-5, with D uncertain. The CDR3 totals 12 residues. V gave up 0 bases and J gave up 2 bases, with 2 bases separating them. CDR1 is SGHDT and CDR2 is YYEEEE in the germline V gene. The CDR3 coding sequence is TGTGCCAGCAGCTTGGTGCAAGAGACCCAGTACTTC. It is translated as CASSLVQETQYF. The full variable domain, rest sourced from reference TRBV5-6 and TRBJ2-5, is DAGVTQSPTHLIKTRGQQVTLRCSPKSGHDTVSWYQQALGQGPQFIFQYYEEEERQRGNFPDRFSGHQFPNYSSELNVNALLLGDSALYLCASSLVQETQYFGPGTRLLVL.

The rearrangement joins TRBV4-3 to TRBJ1-2; tentatively, D is TRBD1 (5 bases). V was shortened by 4 bases and J by 7 bases, with 16 bases between the two germline ends. The CDR3 consists of 14 residues. Germline CDR1 reads LGHNA; CDR2 reads YSLEER. CDR3: CASSLLGREGGYTF. The CDR3 coding sequence is TGCGCCAGCAGCCTCCTAGGCAGGGAAGGTGGCTACACCTTC.

J is TRBJ1-3 and V is TRBV30; D remains unclear. There are 14 residues in the CDR3. Trimming removed 1 base from V and 2 bases from J, with 9 bases in between. The germline CDR1 and CDR2 sequences are GTSNPN and SVGIG (reference sequence). The CDR3 nucleotides are TGTGCCTGGAGTGGAGGATTTCCTGGAAACACCATATATTTT. Encoded protein: CAWSGGFPGNTIYF.

Worth noting for this clone: In the same sample, other DNA sequences code for this CDR3. The V gene is TRBV9, the J gene TRBJ2-1; D unresolved. This CDR3 spans 15 amino acids. The germline CDR1 and CDR2 sequences are SGDLS and YYNGEE. Trimming took off 0 bases at V and 0 bases at J, with 7 bases between the two ends. For the CDR3, the DNA is TGTGCCAGCAGCGTAGTACAAGGCTCCTACAATGAGCAGTTCTTC. As protein: CASSVVQGSYNEQFF.

This clone occurred a few times. The same CDR3 can be traced to other DNA sequences in this sample. This chain connects TRBV20-1 to TRBJ1-1; D call uncertain. The V end lost 6 bases, the J end lost 1 base, and 6 bases lay between the germline ends. The CDR3 loop spans 11 amino acids. The germline CDR1 and CDR2 sequences are DFQATT and SNEGSKA (reference sequence). This CDR3 is CSALRNTEAFF. CDR3 nucleotides: TGCAGTGCGTTACGGAACACTGAAGCTTTCTTT.

The table lists this clone with a count of one. The chain employs TRBV6-1 and TRBJ2-4, with D perhaps given as TRBD1 or TRBD2 (5 bases each). Trimming cost V 10 bases and J 6 bases, with 22 bases left between them. The CDR3 has 15 residues. CDR1 is MNHNS and CDR2 is SASEGT in the germline V gene. The CDR3 coding sequence is TGTGCCATACAGGAACAACCGGGTGAGGGAAACATTCAGTACTTC. This sequence encodes CAIQEQPGEGNIQYF.

Remarks on this clone: The sample holds other DNA sequences that translate to the same CDR3. This chain uses TRBV7-3 with TRBJ1-2; a possible D gene is TRBD1 (5 bases). CDR3 length: 13 amino acids. Germline V gene sequence: CDR1 SGHTA, CDR2 FQGTGA. The V and J ends lost 5 bases and 2 bases respectively, with 9 bases between them. CDR3 loop: CASSPDKNYGYTF. CDR3 DNA sequence: TGTGCCAGCAGCCCGGACAAGAACTATGGCTACACCTTC.

There are a few counts of this clone. The chain joins TRBV7-9 to TRBJ1-1; D not resolved. CDR1 is SEHNR, CDR2 FQNEAQ, per germline (reference sequence). V lost 3 bases and J lost 5, with 10 bases in between. The CDR3 covers 13 residues. This CDR3 reads CASSFLGGTEAFF. The CDR3 DNA is TGTGCCAGCAGCTTCCTCGGAGGGACTGAAGCTTTCTTT.

The chain links TRBV2 to TRBJ2-7; 9 positions match TRBD1. This CDR3 has 14 amino acids. V gave up 4 bases and J gave up 5 bases; unmatched junction bases: 6. The germline CDR1 and CDR2 sequences are SNHLY and FYNNEI. The CDR3 DNA reads as TGTGCCAGCAGTGGTGACAGGGGGTTAGACGAGCAGTACTTC. Protein product: CASSGDRGLDEQYF.

This clone was seen only a few times. V is TRBV18 and J is TRBJ2-7; 8 bases fit TRBD2. The CDR3 totals 14 residues. With 4 bases clipped from V and 5 bases from J, the junction kept 7 bases outside the gene matches. Germline CDR1 KGHSH, CDR2 LQKENI. CDR3: CASSQQTSAHEQYF. The CDR3 DNA sequence: TGTGCCAGCTCACAACAGACTAGCGCGCACGAGCAGTACTTC.

This sequence joins TRBV11-3 and TRBJ2-1, with TRBD2 matching 10 bases. This CDR3 spans 16 amino acids. Germline values: CDR1 SGHNT, CDR2 YENEEA. Losses at the gene ends were 1 base for V and 4 bases for J; bases not matched to a gene: 4. The CDR3 is CASSLAGTSAYNEQFF. The CDR3 nucleotides read TGTGCCAGCAGCTTAGCCGGGACTAGCGCATACAATGAGCAGTTCTTC.

In nucleotides, the CDR3 is TGTGCCTGGAGTGTAGGTCAGTACTCTTTCCAGCCCCAGCATTTT. Protein: CAWSVGQYSFQPQHF. The chain joins TRBV30 to TRBJ1-5, with D unclear. This CDR3 comprises 15 residues. The V end was cut by 0 bases, the J end by 7 bases, with 16 bases between. Germline CDR1 and CDR2: GTSNPN and SVGIG (reference sequence).

This chain uses TRBV9 with TRBJ2-1; D remains ambiguous. The V and J ends lost 0 bases and 6 bases respectively, with 7 bases between them. The germline CDR1 and CDR2 sequences are SGDLS and YYNGEE. The CDR3 has 13 amino acids. CDR3 amino acids: CASSVVSSNEQFF. Written as DNA, the CDR3 is TGTGCCAGCAGCGTAGTGAGCAGCAATGAGCAGTTCTTC.